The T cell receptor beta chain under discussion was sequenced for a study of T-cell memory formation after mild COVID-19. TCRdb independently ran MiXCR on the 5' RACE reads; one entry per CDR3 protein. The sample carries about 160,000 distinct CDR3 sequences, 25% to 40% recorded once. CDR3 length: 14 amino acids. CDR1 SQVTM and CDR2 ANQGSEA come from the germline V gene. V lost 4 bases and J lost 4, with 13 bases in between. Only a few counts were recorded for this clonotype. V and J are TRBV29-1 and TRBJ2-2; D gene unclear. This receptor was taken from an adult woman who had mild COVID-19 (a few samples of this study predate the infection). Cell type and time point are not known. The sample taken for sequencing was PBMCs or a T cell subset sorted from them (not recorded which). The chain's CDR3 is CSVVKGWGTGELFF. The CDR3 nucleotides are TGCAGCGTTGTAAAAGGTTGGGGCACCGGGGAGCTGTTTTTT.